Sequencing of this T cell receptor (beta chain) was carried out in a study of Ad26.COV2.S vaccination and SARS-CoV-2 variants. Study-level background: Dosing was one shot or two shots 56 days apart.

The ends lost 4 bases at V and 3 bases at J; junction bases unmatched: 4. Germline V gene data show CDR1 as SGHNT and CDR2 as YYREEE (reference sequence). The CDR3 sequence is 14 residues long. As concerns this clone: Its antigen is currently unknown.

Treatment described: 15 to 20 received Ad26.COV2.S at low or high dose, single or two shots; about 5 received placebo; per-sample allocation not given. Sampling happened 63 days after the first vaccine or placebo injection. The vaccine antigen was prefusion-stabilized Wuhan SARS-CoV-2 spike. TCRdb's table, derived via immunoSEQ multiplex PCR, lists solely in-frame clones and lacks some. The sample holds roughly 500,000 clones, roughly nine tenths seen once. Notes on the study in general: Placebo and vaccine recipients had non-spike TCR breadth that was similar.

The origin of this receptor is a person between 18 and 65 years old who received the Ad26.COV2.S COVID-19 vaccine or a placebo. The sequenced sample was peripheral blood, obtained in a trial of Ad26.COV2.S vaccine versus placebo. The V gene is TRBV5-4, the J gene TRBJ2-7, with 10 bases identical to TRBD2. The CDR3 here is CASSVSGGRYEQYF. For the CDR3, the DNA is TGTGCCAGCAGCGTTAGCGGGGGGCGCTACGAGCAGTACTTC. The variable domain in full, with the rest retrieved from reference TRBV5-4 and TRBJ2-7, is ETGVTQSPTHLIKTRGQQVTLRCSSQSGHNTVSWYQQALGQGPQFIFQYYREEENGRGNFPPRFSGLQFPNYSSELNVNALELDDSALYLCASSVSGGRYEQYFGPGTRLTVT.